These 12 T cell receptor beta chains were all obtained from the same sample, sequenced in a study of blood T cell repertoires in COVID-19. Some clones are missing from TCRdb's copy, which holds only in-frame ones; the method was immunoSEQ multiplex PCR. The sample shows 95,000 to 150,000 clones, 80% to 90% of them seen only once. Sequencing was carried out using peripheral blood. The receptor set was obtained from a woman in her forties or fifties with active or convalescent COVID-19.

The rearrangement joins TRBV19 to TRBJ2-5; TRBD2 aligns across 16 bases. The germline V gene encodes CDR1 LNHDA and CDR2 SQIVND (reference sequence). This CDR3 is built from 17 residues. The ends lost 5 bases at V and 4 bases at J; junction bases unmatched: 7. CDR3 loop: CASSGTSGRALGETQYF. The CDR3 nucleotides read TGTGCCAGTAGTGGGACTAGCGGGAGGGCCCTGGGAGAGACCCAGTACTTC. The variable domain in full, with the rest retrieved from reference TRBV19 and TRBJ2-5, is DGGITQSPKYLFRKEGQNVTLSCEQNLNHDAMYWYRQDPGQGLRLIYYSQIVNDFQKGDIAEGYSVSREKKESFPLTVTSAQKNPTAFYLCASSGTSGRALGETQYFGPGTRLLVL.

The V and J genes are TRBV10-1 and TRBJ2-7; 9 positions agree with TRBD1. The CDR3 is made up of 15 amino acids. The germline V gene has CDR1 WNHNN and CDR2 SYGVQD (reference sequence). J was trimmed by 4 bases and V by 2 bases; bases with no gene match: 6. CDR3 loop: CASSEAGDRVYEQYF. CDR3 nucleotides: TGCGCCAGCAGTGAGGCTGGGGACAGGGTTTACGAGCAGTACTTC.

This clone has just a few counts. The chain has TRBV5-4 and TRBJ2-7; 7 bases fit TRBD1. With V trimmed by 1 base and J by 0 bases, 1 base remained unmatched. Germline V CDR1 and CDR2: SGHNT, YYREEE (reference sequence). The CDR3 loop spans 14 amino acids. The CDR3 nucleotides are TGTGCCAGCAGCTTGAGGGGGCTCTCCTACGAGCAGTACTTC. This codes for CASSLRGLSYEQYF. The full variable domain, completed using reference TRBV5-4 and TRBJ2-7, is ETGVTQSPTHLIKTRGQQVTLRCSSQSGHNTVSWYQQALGQGPQFIFQYYREEENGRGNFPPRFSGLQFPNYSSELNVNALELDDSALYLCASSLRGLSYEQYFGPGTRLTVT.

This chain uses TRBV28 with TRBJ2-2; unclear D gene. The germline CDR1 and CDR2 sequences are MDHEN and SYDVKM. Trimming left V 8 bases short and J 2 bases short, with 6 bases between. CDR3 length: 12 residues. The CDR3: CASSSNTGELFF. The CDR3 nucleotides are TGTGCCAGCTCCAGTAACACCGGGGAGCTGTTTTTT.

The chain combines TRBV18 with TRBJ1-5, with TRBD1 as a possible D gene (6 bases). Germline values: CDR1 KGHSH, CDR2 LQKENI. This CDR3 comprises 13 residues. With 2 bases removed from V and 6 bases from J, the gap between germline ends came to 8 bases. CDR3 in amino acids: CASSPGGGQPQHF. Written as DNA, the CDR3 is TGTGCCAGCTCACCAGGGGGCGGTCAGCCCCAGCATTTT.

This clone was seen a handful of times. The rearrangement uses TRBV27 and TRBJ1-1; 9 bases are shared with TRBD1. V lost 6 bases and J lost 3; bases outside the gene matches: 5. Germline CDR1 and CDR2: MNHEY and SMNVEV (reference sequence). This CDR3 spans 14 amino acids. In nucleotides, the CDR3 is TGTGCCAGCAGCCACAGGGGGCTTTACACTGAAGCTTTCTTT. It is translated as CASSHRGLYTEAFF.

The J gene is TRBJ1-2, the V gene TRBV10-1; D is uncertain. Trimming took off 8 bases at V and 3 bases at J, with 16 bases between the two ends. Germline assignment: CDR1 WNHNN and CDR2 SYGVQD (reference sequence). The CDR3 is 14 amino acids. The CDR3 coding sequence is TGCGCCAGCCCCTTCGCCCCGGTGGACTATGGCTACACCTTC. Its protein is CASPFAPVDYGYTF.

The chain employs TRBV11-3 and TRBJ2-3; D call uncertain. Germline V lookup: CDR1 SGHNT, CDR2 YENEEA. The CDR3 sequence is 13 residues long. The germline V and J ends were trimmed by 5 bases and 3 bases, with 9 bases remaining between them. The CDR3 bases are TGTGCCAGCAGCCGGTTTTCAACAGATACGCAGTATTTT. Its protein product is CASSRFSTDTQYF.

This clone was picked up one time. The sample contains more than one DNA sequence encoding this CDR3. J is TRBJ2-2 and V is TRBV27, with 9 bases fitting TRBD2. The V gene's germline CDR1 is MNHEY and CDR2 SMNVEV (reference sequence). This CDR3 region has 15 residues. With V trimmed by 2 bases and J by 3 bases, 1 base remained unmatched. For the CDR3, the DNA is TGTGCCAGCAGTTTACGCGGGAGGGACACCGGGGAGCTGTTTTTT. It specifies CASSLRGRDTGELFF.

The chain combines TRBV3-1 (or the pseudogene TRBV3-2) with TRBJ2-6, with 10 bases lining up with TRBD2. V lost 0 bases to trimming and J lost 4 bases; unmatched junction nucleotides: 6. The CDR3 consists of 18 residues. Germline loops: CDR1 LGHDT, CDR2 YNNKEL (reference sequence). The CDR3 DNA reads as TGTGCCAGCAGCCAAGAAGGAGCGGGAGGGCGCGGGGCCAACGTCCTGACTTTC. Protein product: CASSQEGAGGRGANVLTF.

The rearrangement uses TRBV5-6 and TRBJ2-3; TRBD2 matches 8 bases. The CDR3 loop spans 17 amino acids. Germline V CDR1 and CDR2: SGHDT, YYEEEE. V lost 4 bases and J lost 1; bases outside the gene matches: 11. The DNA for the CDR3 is TGTGCCAGCAGCCCGGCCCTCGGGACTAGAGGCACAGATACGCAGTATTTT. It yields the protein CASSPALGTRGTDTQYF.

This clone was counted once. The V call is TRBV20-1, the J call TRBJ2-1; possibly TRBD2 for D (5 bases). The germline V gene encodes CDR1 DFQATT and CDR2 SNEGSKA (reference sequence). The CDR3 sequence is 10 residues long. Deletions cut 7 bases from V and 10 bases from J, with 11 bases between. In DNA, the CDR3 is TGCAGTGTAGAGGGCCAGGAGCAGTTCTTC. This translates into CSVEGQEQFF.